The 21 T cell receptor beta chains below come from one sample, sequenced in a study of blood T cells in healthy people across ages. Together with a sample-barcoded 5' primer, a J-beta primer mix was included in a second PCR lasting about 7 to 12 cycles. TCRdb re-derived calls from the 5' RACE reads in MiXCR, one entry per CDR3 protein. This sample has 1.5 million to 2 million distinct CDR3 sequences, with about 35% found just once. The sample comprised blood. The source of these receptors is a woman aged 25 to 45 in good health.

This clonotype came up many times. As DNA, the CDR3 is TGTGCCAGCAGTTTTTTGCCGGATACGCAGTATTTT. The encoded protein is CASSFLPDTQYF. The chain links TRBV12-3 or TRBV12-4 to TRBJ2-3; D uncertain. V shed 3 bases and J shed 6 bases, with 7 bases lying between them. The length of the CDR3 is 12 residues.

CDR3 amino acids: CASGGGVDGQFF. The CDR3 DNA is TGTGCCAGCGGGGGGGGTGTGGATGGGCAGTTCTTC. The V call is TRBV28, the J call TRBJ2-1; the match to TRBD2 covers 7 bases. The CDR3 extends over 12 amino acids. V shed 8 bases and J 12 bases; nucleotides not matched to a gene: 10. Germline assignment: CDR1 MDHEN and CDR2 SYDVKM. Filled out from reference TRBV28 and TRBJ2-1, the complete variable domain reads DVKVTQSSRYLVKRTGEKVFLECVQDMDHENMFWYRQDPGLGLRLIYFSYDVKMKEKGDIPEGYSVSREKKERFSLILESASTNQTSMYLCASGGGVDGQFFGPGTRLTVL.

This clonotype was picked up a small number of times. V is TRBV18 and J is TRBJ2-3; D is possibly TRBD2 (5 bases). The V gene lost 3 bases and the J gene lost 2 bases, with 6 bases spanning the gap. The germline gives CDR1 KGHSH, CDR2 LQKENI. The CDR3 is 13 residues long. CDR3 DNA: TGTGCCAGCTCACCCGGGATCACAGATACGCAGTATTTT. This encodes CASSPGITDTQYF.

Note on this clonotype: At one boundary the junction diverges from the germline segment, which might be a read error. The chain is built from TRBV3-1 and TRBJ2-3; TRBD2 matches at 7 bases. CDR1 is LGHDT and CDR2 is YNNKEL in the germline V gene (reference sequence). This CDR3 is built from 15 residues. CDR3 region: CAGSKAGRGTDTQYF. The CDR3 coding sequence is TGTGCCGGCAGCAAAGCGGGACGGGGTACCGATACGCAGTATTTT.

The V gene is TRBV6-4, the J gene TRBJ1-2, with D possibly matching TRBD1 (6 bases). CDR1 and CDR2 (germline): MRHNA, SNTAGT. V dropped 5 bases and J dropped 0 bases, with 13 bases sitting between them. There are 15 residues in the CDR3. CDR3 in DNA: TGTGCCAGCAGTCCGCAGGGGCTAGCTAACTATGGCTACACCTTC. The encoded protein is CASSPQGLANYGYTF.

The table lists this clonotype with many counts. The chain couples TRBV10-3 to TRBJ2-3, with D possibly TRBD1 on 5 matching bases. CDR1 and CDR2 from the germline V gene are ENHRY and SYGVKD. The CDR3 is 16 amino acids. V was pared by 3 bases and J by 0 bases, with 13 bases between. The CDR3 sequence: CAISDDSLTSTDTQYF. The CDR3, as DNA: TGTGCCATCAGTGACGACAGTCTGACTAGCACAGATACGCAGTATTTT.

V usage is TRBV20-1 and J usage is TRBJ1-6, with no clear D. Trimming cost V 7 bases and J 8 bases, with 18 bases left between them. Germline lookup yields CDR1 DFQATT and CDR2 SNEGSKA (reference sequence). This CDR3 is built from 14 residues. The chain's CDR3 is CSVDPIASHSPLHF. The CDR3 coding sequence is TGCAGTGTAGACCCTATTGCCTCCCATTCACCCCTCCACTTT.

This clonotype was seen repeatedly, ten times or more. This chain connects TRBV4-1 to TRBJ1-2; D gene unclear. V lost 3 bases, J lost 4 bases, and 9 bases lay in between. Germline lookup yields CDR1 MGHRA and CDR2 YSYEKL. The CDR3 runs to 13 residues. CDR3 sequence reads: CASSQDVVYGYTF. CDR3 DNA sequence: TGCGCCAGCAGCCAGGACGTGGTCTATGGCTACACCTTC.

This clonotype was counted at least ten times. This rearrangement joins TRBV12-3 or TRBV12-4 to TRBJ1-2, with TRBD1 as a possible D gene (6 bases). Between the trimmed V and J ends, which lost 5 bases and 4 bases, there was a span of 11 bases. This CDR3 is 13 amino acids long. The CDR3 sequence: CASSPTGVYGYTF. As DNA, the CDR3 is TGTGCCAGCAGTCCGACAGGCGTCTATGGCTACACCTTC.

The sample holds a few counts of this clonotype. The J gene is TRBJ1-2, the V gene TRBV27; D not resolved. Trimming shortened V by 11 bases and J by 2 bases, and 18 bases separated the two germline ends. The germline V gene has CDR1 MNHEY and CDR2 SMNVEV (reference sequence). The CDR3 length is 14 residues. The CDR3 nucleotides read TGTGCCCAAACGCCCCGGGGAGCAAACTATGGCTACACCTTC. Its protein product is CAQTPRGANYGYTF.

The chain uses TRBV3-1 and TRBJ2-5; D possibly uses TRBD1 or TRBD2 (5 bases each). Germline CDR1 reads LGHDT; CDR2 reads YNNKEL (reference sequence). CDR3 size: 15 residues. The V and J ends lost 5 bases and 5 bases respectively, with 18 bases between them. The CDR3 loop reads CASSDVLGAHETQYF. CDR3 DNA: TGTGCCAGCAGCGACGTACTCGGGGCCCACGAGACCCAGTACTTC.

This rearrangement joins TRBV25-1 to TRBJ2-7; TRBD2 agrees at 9 bases. This CDR3 comprises 16 residues. J gave up 3 bases and V 1 base, and 7 bases lay outside the gene matches. Germline-derived CDR1 and CDR2 are MGHDK and SYGVNS. For the CDR3, the DNA is TGTGCCAGCAGTGAATCTGAGACTAGCGGTTTCTACGAGCAGTACTTC. Its protein product is CASSESETSGFYEQYF.

The chain uses TRBV6-1 and TRBJ2-7, with a tentative D call TRBD1 (5 bases). This CDR3 contains 14 residues. CDR1 and CDR2 (germline): MNHNS, SASEGT. V lost 8 bases to trimming and J lost 2 bases, with 16 bases between them. The CDR3 coding sequence is TGTGCCAGCCACCGTGAGTGGGGCCCCTACGAGCAGTACTTC. Translated: CASHREWGPYEQYF.

To note about this clonotype: The junction differs from germline at one of its ends, possibly a read error. The chain carries TRBV7-9 and TRBJ1-1; perhaps TRBD1 as D (6 bases). Germline V lookup: CDR1 SEHNR, CDR2 FQNEAQ (reference sequence). The CDR3 is 14 residues long. Here the CDR3 reads CASSFKQGLTEAFF. As DNA, the CDR3 is TGTGCCAGCAGCTTTAAACAGGGACTCACTGAGGCTTTCTTT.

This clonotype was detected once. Possible read error: a much larger clone is one base away. V is TRBV29-1 and J is TRBJ1-5; 7 positions agree with TRBD1. Germline V gene data show CDR1 as SQVTM and CDR2 as ANQGSEA. The ends lost 5 bases at V and 0 bases at J; junction bases unmatched: 1. This CDR3 region has 13 residues. DNA for the CDR3: TGCAGCGTTTCAGGGGGTAGCAATCAGCCCCAGCATTTT. Protein product: CSVSGGSNQPQHF.

The chain joins TRBV6-1 to TRBJ2-3; possibly TRBD1 or TRBD2 for D (6 bases each). The CDR3 covers 15 residues. The V end lost 4 bases, the J end lost 0 bases, and 11 bases lay between the germline ends. The germline gives CDR1 MNHNS, CDR2 SASEGT. In DNA, the CDR3 is TGTGCCAGCAGTGCGCCGGGGGCAAGCACAGATACGCAGTATTTT. Its protein is CASSAPGASTDTQYF.

The gene calls are TRBV7-8 and TRBJ1-1; D is unclear. This CDR3 is 12 amino acids long. Germline CDR1 SGHVS, CDR2 FQNEAQ. The V end lost 2 bases, the J end lost 8 bases, and 9 bases lay between the germline ends. In nucleotides, the CDR3 is TGTGCCAGCAGCTTAATATACGACGAAGCTTTCTTT. Translation: CASSLIYDEAFF.

This clonotype was counted between two and nine times. The rearrangement uses TRBV3-1 and TRBJ2-3, with TRBD1 identical over 7 bases. From germline, CDR1 is LGHDT and CDR2 YNNKEL (reference sequence). V lost 1 base to trimming and J lost 1 base; unmatched junction nucleotides: 5. The CDR3 contains 16 residues. CDR3 sequence: CASSQAGTVRTDTQYF. CDR3 in DNA: TGTGCCAGCAGCCAAGCCGGGACAGTTCGCACAGATACGCAGTATTTT.

This clonotype was seen many times. The J gene is TRBJ2-7, the V gene TRBV20-1, with TRBD1 matching 8 bases. V trimming: 4 bases; J trimming: 6 bases; junction bases outside the gene matches: 8. Germline V gene lookup returns CDR1 DFQATT and CDR2 SNEGSKA (reference sequence). This CDR3 contains 13 residues. CDR3 sequence: CSATKDRVGEQYF. In DNA form, the CDR3 reads TGCAGTGCTACCAAGGACAGGGTAGGCGAGCAGTACTTC.

This clonotype has a count of ten or more. This rearrangement joins TRBV27 to TRBJ1-5; D not resolved. Germline-derived CDR1 and CDR2 are MNHEY and SMNVEV (reference sequence). Trimming pared 6 bases from V and 4 bases from J, leaving 10 bases between. This CDR3 has 13 residues. CDR3 DNA sequence: TGTGCCAGCAGCCTCTGGGGTAATCAGCCCCAGCATTTT. It specifies CASSLWGNQPQHF.

This clonotype was seen at least ten times. The chain couples TRBV6-5 to TRBJ2-3; TRBD2 matches 10 bases. Germline trimming cut 0 bases from V and 0 bases from J; bases unmatched to any gene: 3. CDR3 length: 17 residues. The germline V gene has CDR1 MNHEY and CDR2 SVGAGI. CDR3 nucleotide sequence: TGTGCCAGCAGTTACTCGCGGACTAGCGGAAGCACAGATACGCAGTATTTT. Its protein is CASSYSRTSGSTDTQYF.